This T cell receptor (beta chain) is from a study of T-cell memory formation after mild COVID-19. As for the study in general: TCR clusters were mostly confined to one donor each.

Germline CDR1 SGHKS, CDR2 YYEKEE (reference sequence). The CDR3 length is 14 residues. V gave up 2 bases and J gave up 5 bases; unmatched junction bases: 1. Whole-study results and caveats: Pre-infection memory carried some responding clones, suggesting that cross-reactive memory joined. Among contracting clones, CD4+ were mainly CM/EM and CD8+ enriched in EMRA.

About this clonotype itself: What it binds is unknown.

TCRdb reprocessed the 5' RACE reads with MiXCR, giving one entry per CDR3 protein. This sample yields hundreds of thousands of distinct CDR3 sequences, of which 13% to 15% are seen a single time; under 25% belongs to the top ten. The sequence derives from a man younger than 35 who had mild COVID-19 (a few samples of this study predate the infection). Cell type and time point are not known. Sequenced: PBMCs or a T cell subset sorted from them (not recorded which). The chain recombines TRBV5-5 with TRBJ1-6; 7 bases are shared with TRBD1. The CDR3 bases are TGTGCCAGCAGCTTCGGGACAGATAATTCACCCCTCCACTTT. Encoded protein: CASSFGTDNSPLHF.